This TCR beta chain stems from a study of cytotoxic CD8 clonotypes in ibrutinib-treated CLL. On the study more broadly: The patients comprised about a dozen relapsed/refractory and around 14 treatment-naive cases, approximately 18 IGHV unmutated. Once patients had received a median around 12 months of treatment, range 6 to 36, response samples were obtained.

Trimming pared 4 bases from V and 1 base from J, leaving 11 bases between. Germline assignment: CDR1 WSHSY and CDR2 SAAADI. The CDR3 length is 16 residues. General observations from the study: Higher clonality was seen at ibrutinib response and a return toward baseline at progression.

Sequencing used immunoSEQ multiplex PCR; TCRdb keeps in-frame clones, though not all of them. The repertoire holds about 270,000 clones, with about 72% as singletons. As regards this clone: Its specificity is not known.

This receptor was obtained from a human donor with chronic lymphocytic leukemia. The chain combines TRBV10-2 with TRBJ2-6, with unresolved D. The sample here was PBMCs, taken at disease progression, from a patient treated with ibrutinib. The CDR3 coding sequence is TGCGCCAGCAGTGTACTCGAGATGTCTGGGGCCAACGTCCTGACTTTC. This translates into CASSVLEMSGANVLTF.